The clone carrying this TCR beta chain has more than one count but fewer than ten. Antigen unknown. V was cut by 5 bases and J by 4 bases, with 12 bases left in between. Germline lookup yields CDR1 MNHEY and CDR2 SMNVEV (reference sequence). CDR3 length equals 13 residues. This sample is part of a study of blood T cells in healthy people across ages. Study-wide findings and caveats: No conclusive comparison of naive versus antigen-experienced cells was possible with unsorted PBMCs. Naive CD4+ cells and diversity were both higher in long-lived donors than in aged donors.

Through a sample-barcoded 5' primer and a J-beta primer mix, a second PCR was run for about 7 to 12 cycles. Tags on each cDNA molecule came from a template-switch adaptor with 12 random nucleotides. TCRdb reanalysed the 5' RACE reads using MiXCR and keeps one entry per CDR3 protein. The table lists about 970,000 distinct CDR3 sequences, 51% of them singletons. Extraction of total RNA produced a minimum of 6 micrograms from each sample. This chain connects TRBV27 to TRBJ2-7, with D uncertain. The sequencing input was blood. The source of this sequence is a woman aged 55-70 years in good health. The CDR3 coding sequence is TGTGCCAGCAGTGCCCTGGCCGGGTACGAGCAGTACTTC. This codes for CASSALAGYEQYF.